This T cell receptor beta chain derives from a study of cytomegalovirus exposure and HLA in healthy donors. This clone was seen more than once but under ten times. Its antigen is not known. One end of the junction does not line up with germline, which may come from a read error. The CDR3 totals 16 residues. Germline V gives CDR1 MNHEY, CDR2 SMNVEV (reference sequence). Findings of the study overall: Links to common viral pathogens appeared, in a later analysis, for several of the most significant clusters. Researchers had no immune exposure information except CMV serostatus available. Highly shared sequence variants in one cluster were likely a sequencing artifact.

It was with 60 Vbeta and 13 Jbeta primers that the PCR ran. How the authors handled the data: A later analysis counted approximately 80 million unique TCR beta chains, some 10 million shared. Using immunoSEQ multiplex PCR, the repertoire was profiled, and TCRdb retains in-frame clones only, with some absent. V, J and clone size are taken as reported in that table, and D and trimming were inferred from the DNA itself. This sample has more than 85,000 clones, with approximately 71% found just once. Sequencing input: PBMCs. The TCR sequence derives from a woman between 65 and 79 years old in good health and CMV-seropositive. The gene calls are TRBV27 and TRBJ1-1; no reliable D call. This CDR3 is CASLSDHNYLKTEAFF. The CDR3 region has the DNA TGTGCCAGCCTTTCAGACCACAACTACCTGAAAACTGAAGCTTTCTTT.